Below, 3 T cell receptor beta chains from the same sample are listed, as sequenced in a study of OX40 agonist ivuxolimab in advanced cancers. Sequencing was performed with immunoSEQ multiplex PCR; in TCRdb, only in-frame clones are kept and a portion is missing. The sample contains about 130,000 clones, around 90% of which appear only once. The source material was CD4+ or CD8+ T cells sorted from blood, sampled in a trial of the OX40 agonist ivuxolimab. Source of these receptors: an adult with an advanced solid tumor such as melanoma, head and neck, liver or kidney cancer.

This clone has a single count. The chain recombines TRBV7-3 with TRBJ1-1; D is unclear. The V gene's germline CDR1 is SGHTA and CDR2 FQGTGA. The CDR3 is made up of 14 amino acids. V was pared by 2 bases and J by 1 base, with 8 bases between. CDR3 residues: CASSLLAGNTEAFF. CDR3 DNA sequence: TGTGCCAGCAGCTTATTGGCAGGGAACACTGAAGCTTTCTTT.

This chain uses TRBV30 with TRBJ1-1; D is unresolved. Trimming pared 4 bases from V and 5 bases from J, leaving 8 bases between. The germline gives CDR1 GTSNPN, CDR2 SVGIG (reference sequence). The length of the CDR3 is 11 residues. DNA for the CDR3: TGTGCCTGGAACCGGGGAACTGAAGCTTTCTTT. The encoded protein is CAWNRGTEAFF.

The genes are TRBV30 and TRBJ1-3; D unresolved. The V gene's germline CDR1 is GTSNPN and CDR2 SVGIG (reference sequence). This CDR3 spans 13 amino acids. V lost 1 base, J lost 1 base, and 5 bases lay in between. The CDR3 DNA sequence: TGTGCCTGGAGTGGCGATTCTGGAAACACCATATATTTT. Protein sequence: CAWSGDSGNTIYF. Variable domain in full (rest from reference TRBV30 and TRBJ1-3): SQTIHQWPATLVQPVGSPLSLECTVEGTSNPNLYWYRQAAGRGLQLLFYSVGIGQISSEVPQNLSASRPQDRQFILSSKKLLLSDSGFYLCAWSGDSGNTIYFGEGSWLTVV.